This entry lists 7 T cell receptor beta chains sequenced from one sample in a study of T cell responses to AZD1222 COVID-19 vaccine. Clones were read by immunoSEQ multiplex PCR, and TCRdb kept only the in-frame ones, dropping some. Here the sample spans roughly 170,000 clones, roughly 94% being singletons. The source was peripheral blood, collected 28 days after the second AZD1222 dose. The origin of the receptors is an adult who received the AZD1222 COVID-19 vaccine.

V gene TRBV25-1 combines with J gene TRBJ1-4; a weak D match, TRBD1 (5 bases). Germline values: CDR1 MGHDK, CDR2 SYGVNS. This CDR3 contains 15 residues. Trimming took 7 bases from V and 7 from J, leaving 19 bases between them. The CDR3 DNA follows: TGTGCCAGCACCCTAACCGGTCAGGGTGGTGAAAAACTGTTTTTT. Its protein is CASTLTGQGGEKLFF.

The chain uses TRBV28 and TRBJ1-1, with 8 bases matching TRBD1. CDR3 size: 14 residues. CDR1 is MDHEN, CDR2 SYDVKM, per germline. The trim removed 7 bases at V and 6 bases at J, leaving 10 bases unmatched. CDR3 nucleotides: TGTGCCAGCACCGGGGGACAGGTGCCTTCTGAAGCTTTCTTT. It specifies CASTGGQVPSEAFF.

The gene calls are TRBV19 and TRBJ1-5; a possible D gene is TRBD1 (5 bases). This CDR3 spans 15 amino acids. From germline, CDR1 is LNHDA and CDR2 SQIVND (reference sequence). V was cut by 5 bases and J by 6 bases, with 17 bases left in between. This chain's CDR3 is CASSPAGVLSQPQHF. The CDR3 DNA reads TGTGCCAGTAGTCCCGCGGGGGTCCTGAGTCAGCCCCAGCATTTT.

CDR3 amino acids: CASSYRKLNTEAFF. In DNA, the CDR3 is TGTGCCAGCAGTTACCGGAAACTCAACACTGAAGCTTTCTTT. The chain uses TRBV6-6 and TRBJ1-1; no reliable D call. The CDR3 is 14 residues long. The V end was cut by 2 bases, the J end by 2 bases, with 9 bases between. Germline V gives CDR1 MNHNY, CDR2 SVGAGI (reference sequence).

This clone was found a few times. The rearrangement links TRBV27 to TRBJ1-5; 7 nucleotides align to TRBD1. Germline V gives CDR1 MNHEY, CDR2 SMNVEV (reference sequence). Germline trimming cut 2 bases from V and 3 bases from J; bases unmatched to any gene: 10. There are 17 residues in the CDR3. DNA of the CDR3: TGTGCCAGCAGTTTAGAGGGGGCAGGGGGTTACAATCAGCCCCAGCATTTT. This encodes CASSLEGAGGYNQPQHF.

Worth noting for this clone: Other DNA sequences from this sample encode an identical CDR3 as well. The J gene is TRBJ1-3, the V gene TRBV18; maybe TRBD1 (5 bases). CDR1 and CDR2 from the germline V gene are KGHSH and LQKENI. The length of the CDR3 is 14 residues. V gave up 3 bases and J gave up 4 bases, with 10 bases separating them. CDR3 in amino acids: CASSPGGSGNTIYF. CDR3 DNA: TGTGCCAGCTCACCGGGGGGGTCCGGAAACACCATATATTTT.

Concerning this clone itself: At one boundary the junction diverges from the germline segment, which might be a read error. The chain couples TRBV11-3 to TRBJ2-1; D not resolved. Germline V gene data show CDR1 as SGHNT and CDR2 as YENEEA. This CDR3 spans 15 amino acids. DNA of the CDR3: TGTGCCAGCAGCTTAGCGGGCTTACGTAACAATGAACAGTTCTTC. Translated, it gives CASSLAGLRNNEQFF.